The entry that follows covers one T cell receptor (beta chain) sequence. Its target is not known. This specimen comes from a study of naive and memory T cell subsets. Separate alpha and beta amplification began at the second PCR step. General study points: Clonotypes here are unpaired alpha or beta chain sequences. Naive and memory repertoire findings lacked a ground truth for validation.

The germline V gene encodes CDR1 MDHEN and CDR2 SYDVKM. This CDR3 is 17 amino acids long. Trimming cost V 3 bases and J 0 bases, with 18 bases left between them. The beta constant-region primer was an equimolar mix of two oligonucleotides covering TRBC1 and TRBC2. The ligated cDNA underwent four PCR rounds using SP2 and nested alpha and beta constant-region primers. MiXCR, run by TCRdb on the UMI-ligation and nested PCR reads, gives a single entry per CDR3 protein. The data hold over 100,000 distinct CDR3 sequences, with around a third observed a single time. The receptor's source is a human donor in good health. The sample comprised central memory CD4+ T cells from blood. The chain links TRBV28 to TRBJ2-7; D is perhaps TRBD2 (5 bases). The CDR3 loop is CASSFGSSPTSSYEQYF. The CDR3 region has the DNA TGTGCCAGCAGTTTCGGGTCTTCGCCTACTAGCTCCTACGAGCAGTACTTC.